The present T cell receptor (beta chain) was sequenced within a study of T-cell reconstitution after alpha-beta-depleted transplantation in children. This CDR3 comprises 14 residues. Trimming at V came to 5 bases and at J to 2 bases, leaving 5 bases not matched to a gene. Preparation of the TCRbeta library involved a method that used unique molecular identifiers. TCRdb reprocessed the PCR reads via MiXCR and lists one record per CDR3 protein. The table records about 540,000 distinct CDR3 sequences, about 17% of them present only once. This chain connects TRBV12-3 or TRBV12-4 to TRBJ1-1, with 7 bases fitting TRBD1. The sequenced sample was PBMCs from the stem cell graft donor, obtained from the stem cell graft. The clonotype originates from a human donor who donated a stem cell graft to a child with acute lymphoblastic leukemia. CDR3 protein: CASSRQGSNTEAFF. In DNA form, the CDR3 reads TGTGCCAGCAGTCGACAGGGTTCAAACACTGAAGCTTTCTTT.